These T cell receptor beta chains were read from a single sample in a study of blood T cell repertoires in COVID-19. Generated by immunoSEQ multiplex PCR, the TCRdb table keeps only in-frame clones and is missing some. The table lists just over 150,000 clones, approximately 81% of them singletons. Sequenced: peripheral blood. All receptors derive from a human donor with acute or convalescent COVID-19. The donor label of this sample is uncertain. Each CDR3 is given with its conserved first and last residue. A D gene is named only where the DNA matches it firmly. A clone size is listed for some rows: how often the clone was seen (once, few, many), or a class if it is expanded.

j_call	v_call	d_call	clone_size	cdr3_nt	cdr3_aa
TRBJ1-4	TRBV6-5	TRBD1	-	TGTGCCAGCAGTTACCAGGGGGCAACTAATGAAAAACTGTTTTTT	CASSYQGATNEKLFF
TRBJ1-6	TRBV6-4	TRBD1	-	TGTGCCAGCAGTGGAGGGACAGGACCTAATTCACCCCTCCACTTT	CASSGGTGPNSPLHF
TRBJ1-3	TRBV6-5	-	-	TGTGCCAGCAGATCACCGGGGTACTCTGGAAACACCATATATTTT	CASRSPGYSGNTIYF
TRBJ1-3	TRBV3-1/TRBV3-2	-	many	TGTGCCAGCAGGTTGAGTGTCATGGACACCATATATTTT	CASRLSVMDTIYF
TRBJ1-2	TRBV28	-	-	TGTGCCAGCAGTCAGACTGGGTATGGCTACACCTTC	CASSQTGYGYTF
TRBJ2-3	TRBV5-4	-	once	TGTGCCAGCAGCTTAGAGAAAGATACGCAGTATTTT	CASSLEKDTQYF
TRBJ1-1	TRBV28	-	-	TGTGCCAGCAGTTTAAGGAAAGGTGCGGGAGCCACTGAAGCTTTCTTT	CASSLRKGAGATEAFF
TRBJ2-1	TRBV7-9	TRBD1	-	TGTGCCAGCAGCTTACGGGACAGGGTTGTCTTC	CASSLRDRVVF
TRBJ1-4	TRBV5-6	TRBD1	-	TGTGCCAGCAGCAAGAGGGGGTCCGGGACAGCAAATGAAAAACTGTTTTTT	CASSKRGSGTANEKLFF
TRBJ1-5	TRBV9	-	-	TGTGCCAGCAGCGTAGAGGGGGGGGTGGATCAGCCCCAGCATTTT	CASSVEGGVDQPQHF
TRBJ1-5	TRBV20-1	-	-	TGCAGTGCTAGTTACGGTAACAATCAGCCCCAGCATTTT	CSASYGNNQPQHF
TRBJ2-4	TRBV5-4	-	few	TGTGCCAGCAGCTTGGGTGTTAGAGCGACTCGCACCAAAAACATTCAGTACTTC	CASSLGVRATRTKNIQYF